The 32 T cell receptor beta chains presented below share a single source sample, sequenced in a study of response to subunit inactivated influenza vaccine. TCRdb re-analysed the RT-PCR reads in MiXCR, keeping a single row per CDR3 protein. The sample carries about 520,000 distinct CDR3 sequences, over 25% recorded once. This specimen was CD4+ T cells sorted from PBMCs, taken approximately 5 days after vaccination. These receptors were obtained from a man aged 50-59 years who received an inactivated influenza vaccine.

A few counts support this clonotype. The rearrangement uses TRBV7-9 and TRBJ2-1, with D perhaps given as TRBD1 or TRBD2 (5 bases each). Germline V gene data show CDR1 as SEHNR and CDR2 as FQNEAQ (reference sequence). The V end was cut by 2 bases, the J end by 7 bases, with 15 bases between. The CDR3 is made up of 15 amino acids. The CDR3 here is CASSLFLSEGNEQFF. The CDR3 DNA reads TGTGCCAGCAGCTTATTCCTGAGCGAGGGGAATGAGCAGTTCTTC. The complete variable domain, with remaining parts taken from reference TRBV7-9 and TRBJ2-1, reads DTGVSQNPRHKITKRGQNVTFRCDPISEHNRLYWYRQTLGQGPEFLTYFQNEAQLEKSRLLSDRFSAERPKGSFSTLEIQRTEQGDSAMYLCASSLFLSEGNEQFFGPGTRLTVL.

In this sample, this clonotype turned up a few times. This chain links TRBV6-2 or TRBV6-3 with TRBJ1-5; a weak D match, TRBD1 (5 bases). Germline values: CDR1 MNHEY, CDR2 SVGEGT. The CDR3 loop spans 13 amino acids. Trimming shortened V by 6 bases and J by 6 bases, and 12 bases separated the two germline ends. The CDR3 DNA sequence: TGTGCCAGCAGAAGGCAGGGACCTCAGCCCCAGCATTTT. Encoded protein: CASRRQGPQPQHF.

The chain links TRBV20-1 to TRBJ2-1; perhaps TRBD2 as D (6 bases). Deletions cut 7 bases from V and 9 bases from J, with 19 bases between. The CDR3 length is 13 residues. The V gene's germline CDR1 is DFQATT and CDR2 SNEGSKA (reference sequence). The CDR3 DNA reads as TGCAGTGTGGAGACTAGAAAATTCGGTGAGCAGTTCTTC. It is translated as CSVETRKFGEQFF.

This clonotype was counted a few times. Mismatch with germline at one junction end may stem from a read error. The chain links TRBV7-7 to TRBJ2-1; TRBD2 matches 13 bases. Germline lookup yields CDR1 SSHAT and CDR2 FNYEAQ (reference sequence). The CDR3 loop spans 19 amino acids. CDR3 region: CASSLEPPLAGGKYNEQFF. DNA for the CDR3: TGTGCTAGCAGCTTAGAACCCCCACTAGCGGGGGGGAAATACAATGAGCAGTTCTTC.

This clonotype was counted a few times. As DNA, the CDR3 is TGTGCCAGCAGGCCGGGACAGGGTGGATCACCCCTCCACTTT. Translated: CASRPGQGGSPLHF. This chain joins TRBV6-1 and TRBJ1-6; 9 bases fit TRBD1. CDR1 is MNHNS and CDR2 is SASEGT in the germline V gene. V was pared by 6 bases and J by 10 bases, with 7 bases of the junction left unmatched. This CDR3 is 14 amino acids long.

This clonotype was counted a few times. The CDR3 region is CASSFGDYGTQYF. The CDR3 bases are TGTGCCAGCAGCTTCGGAGACTACGGGACCCAGTACTTC. The chain uses TRBV11-2 and TRBJ2-5, with D maybe TRBD2 (5 bases). This CDR3 spans 13 amino acids. The V gene's germline CDR1 is SGHAT and CDR2 FQNNGV. Trimming pared 3 bases from V and 7 bases from J, leaving 12 bases between.

CDR3: CASSKQEQGNEQFF. For the CDR3, the DNA is TGCGCCAGCAGCAAGCAGGAACAGGGGAATGAGCAGTTCTTC. The chain employs TRBV5-1 and TRBJ2-1; 7 bases match TRBD1. This CDR3 has 14 residues. Per the germline V gene, CDR1 is SGHRS and CDR2 is YFSETQ. V lost 4 bases, J lost 7 bases, and 8 bases stayed unmatched.

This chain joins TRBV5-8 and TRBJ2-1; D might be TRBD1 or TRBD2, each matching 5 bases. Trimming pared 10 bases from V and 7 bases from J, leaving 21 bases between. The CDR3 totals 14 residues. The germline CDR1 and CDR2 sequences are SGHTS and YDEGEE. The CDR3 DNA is TGTGCCGGGAGCAGGTGGCAGGGTAAGAATGAGCAGTTCTTC. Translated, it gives CAGSRWQGKNEQFF.

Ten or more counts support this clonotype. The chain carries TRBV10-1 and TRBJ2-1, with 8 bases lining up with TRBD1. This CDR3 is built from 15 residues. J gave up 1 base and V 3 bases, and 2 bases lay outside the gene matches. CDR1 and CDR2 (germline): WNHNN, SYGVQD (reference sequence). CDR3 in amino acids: CASSEGQGSYNEQFF. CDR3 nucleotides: TGCGCCAGCAGTGAAGGACAGGGTTCCTACAATGAGCAGTTCTTC.

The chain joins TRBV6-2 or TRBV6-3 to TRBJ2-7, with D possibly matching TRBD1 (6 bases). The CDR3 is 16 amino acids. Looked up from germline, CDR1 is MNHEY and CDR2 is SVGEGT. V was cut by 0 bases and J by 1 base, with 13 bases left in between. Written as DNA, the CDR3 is TGTGCCAGCAGTTACTCGATCGGACAGCCATCCTACGAGCAGTACTTC. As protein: CASSYSIGQPSYEQYF.

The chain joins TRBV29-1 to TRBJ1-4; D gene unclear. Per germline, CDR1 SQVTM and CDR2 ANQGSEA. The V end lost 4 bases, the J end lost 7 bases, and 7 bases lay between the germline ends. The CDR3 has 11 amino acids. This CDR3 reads CSVVGGEKLFF. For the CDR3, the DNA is TGCAGCGTTGTTGGAGGTGAAAAACTGTTTTTT.

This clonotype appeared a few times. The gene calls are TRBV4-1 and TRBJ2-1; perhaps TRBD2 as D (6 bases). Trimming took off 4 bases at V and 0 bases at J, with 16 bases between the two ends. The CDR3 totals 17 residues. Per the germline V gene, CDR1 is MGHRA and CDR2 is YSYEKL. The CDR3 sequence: CASSPGTLQSSYNEQFF. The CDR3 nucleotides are TGCGCCAGCAGCCCAGGGACTCTCCAGAGCTCCTACAATGAGCAGTTCTTC.

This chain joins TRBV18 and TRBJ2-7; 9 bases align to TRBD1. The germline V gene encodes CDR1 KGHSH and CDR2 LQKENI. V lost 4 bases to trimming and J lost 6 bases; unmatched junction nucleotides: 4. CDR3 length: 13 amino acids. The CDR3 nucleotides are TGTGCCAGCTCACACCGGGACAGGGTCGAGCAGTACTTC. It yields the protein CASSHRDRVEQYF.

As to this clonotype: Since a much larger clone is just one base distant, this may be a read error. The CDR3 spells CSARRLAGSTDTQYF. CDR3 DNA sequence: TGCAGTGCTAGACGACTAGCGGGATCCACAGATACGCAGTATTTT. The rearrangement links TRBV20-1 to TRBJ2-3; 11 bases align to TRBD2. The germline V gene has CDR1 DFQATT and CDR2 SNEGSKA (reference sequence). The CDR3 is 15 amino acids. V dropped 2 bases and J dropped 2; count of bases not matched to a gene: 3.

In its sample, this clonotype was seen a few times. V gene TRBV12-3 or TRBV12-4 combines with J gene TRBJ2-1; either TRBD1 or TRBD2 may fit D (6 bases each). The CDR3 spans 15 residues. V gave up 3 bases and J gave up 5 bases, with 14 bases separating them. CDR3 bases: TGTGCCAGCAGTTTCAACGGGGGCTCTAACAATGAGCAGTTCTTC. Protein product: CASSFNGGSNNEQFF.

CDR3 DNA: TGCGCCAGTAGGACAGGGCTTGAGAATTCACCCCTCCACTTT. Translating it yields CASRTGLENSPLHF. The V gene is TRBV5-1, the J gene TRBJ1-6; 8 positions agree with TRBD1. Germline V gene sequence: CDR1 SGHRS, CDR2 YFSETQ. Trimming removed 8 bases from V and 7 bases from J; junction bases left unmatched: 8. This CDR3 has 14 residues. The full variable domain, in which reference TRBV5-1 and TRBJ1-6 provide the parts outside the CDR3, is KAGVTQTPRYLIKTRGQQVTLSCSPISGHRSVSWYQQTPGQGLQFLFEYFSETQRNKGNFPGRFSGRQFSNSRSEMNVSTLELGDSALYLCASRTGLENSPLHFGNGTRLTVT.

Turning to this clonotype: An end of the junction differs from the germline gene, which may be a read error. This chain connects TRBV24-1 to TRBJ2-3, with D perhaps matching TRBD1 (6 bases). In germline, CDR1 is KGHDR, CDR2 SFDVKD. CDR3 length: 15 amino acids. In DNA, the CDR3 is TGTGCCACCAGTGACCCACAGGGCGTTGCAGAGACGCAGTATTTT. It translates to CATSDPQGVAETQYF.

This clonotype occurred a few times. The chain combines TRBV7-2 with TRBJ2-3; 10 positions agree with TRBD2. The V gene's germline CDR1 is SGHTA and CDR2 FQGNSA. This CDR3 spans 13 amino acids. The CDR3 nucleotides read TGTGCATCAGCGGGAGGGGCAGTGGGTACGCAGTATTTT. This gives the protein CASAGGAVGTQYF.

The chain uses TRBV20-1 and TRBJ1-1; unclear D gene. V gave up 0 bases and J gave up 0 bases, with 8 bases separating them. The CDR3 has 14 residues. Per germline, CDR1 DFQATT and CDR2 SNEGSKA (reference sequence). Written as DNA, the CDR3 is TGCAGTGCTAGAGACGTCGGAATGAACACTGAAGCTTTCTTT. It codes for CSARDVGMNTEAFF.

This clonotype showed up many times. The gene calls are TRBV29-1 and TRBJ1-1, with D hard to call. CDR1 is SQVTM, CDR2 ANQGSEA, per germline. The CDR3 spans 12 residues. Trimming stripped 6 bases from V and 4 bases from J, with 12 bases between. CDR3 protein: CSVYAVITEAFF. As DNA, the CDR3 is TGCAGCGTGTACGCCGTTATCACTGAAGCTTTCTTT.

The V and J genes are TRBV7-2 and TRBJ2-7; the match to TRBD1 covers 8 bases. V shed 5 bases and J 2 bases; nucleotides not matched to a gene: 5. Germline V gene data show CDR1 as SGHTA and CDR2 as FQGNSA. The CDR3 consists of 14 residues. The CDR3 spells CASSRDRYAYEQYF. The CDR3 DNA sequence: TGTGCCAGCAGCCGGGACAGGTACGCCTACGAGCAGTACTTC. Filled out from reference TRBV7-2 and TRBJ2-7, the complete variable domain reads GAGVSQSPSNKVTEKGKDVELRCDPISGHTALYWYRQSLGQGLEFLIYFQGNSAPDKSGLPSDRFSAERTGGSVSTLTIQRTQQEDSAVYLCASSRDRYAYEQYFGPGTRLTVT.

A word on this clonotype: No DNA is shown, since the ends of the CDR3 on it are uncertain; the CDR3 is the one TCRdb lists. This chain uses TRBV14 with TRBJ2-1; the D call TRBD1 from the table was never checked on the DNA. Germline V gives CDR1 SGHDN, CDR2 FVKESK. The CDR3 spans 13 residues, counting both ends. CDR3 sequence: CASSQDVGGGSFF.

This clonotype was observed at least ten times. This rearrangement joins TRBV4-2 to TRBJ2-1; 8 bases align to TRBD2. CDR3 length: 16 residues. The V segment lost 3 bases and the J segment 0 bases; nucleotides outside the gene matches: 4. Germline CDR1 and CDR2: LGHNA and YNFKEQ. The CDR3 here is CASSQDLAGSYNEQFF. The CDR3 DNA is TGTGCCAGCAGCCAGGATCTAGCGGGCTCCTACAATGAGCAGTTCTTC.

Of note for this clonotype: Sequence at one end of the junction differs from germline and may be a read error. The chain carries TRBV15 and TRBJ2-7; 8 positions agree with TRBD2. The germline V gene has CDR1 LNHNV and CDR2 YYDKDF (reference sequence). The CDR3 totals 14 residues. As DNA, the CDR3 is TGTGCCATCAGCAGAGATGGACTAGCCAACGAGCAGTACTTC. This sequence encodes CAISRDGLANEQYF.

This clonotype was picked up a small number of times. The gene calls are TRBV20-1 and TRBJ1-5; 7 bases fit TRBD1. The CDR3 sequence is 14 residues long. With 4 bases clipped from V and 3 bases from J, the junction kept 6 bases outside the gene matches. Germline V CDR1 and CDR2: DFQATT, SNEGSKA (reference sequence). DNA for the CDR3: TGCAGTGCTACCCCGGGACAGTACAATCAGCCCCAGCATTTT. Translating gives CSATPGQYNQPQHF.

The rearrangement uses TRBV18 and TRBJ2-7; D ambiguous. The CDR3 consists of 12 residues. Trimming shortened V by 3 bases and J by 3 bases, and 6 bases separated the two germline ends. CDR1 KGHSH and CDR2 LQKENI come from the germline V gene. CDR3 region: CASSPEFYEQYF. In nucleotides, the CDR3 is TGTGCCAGCTCACCGGAATTCTACGAGCAGTACTTC.

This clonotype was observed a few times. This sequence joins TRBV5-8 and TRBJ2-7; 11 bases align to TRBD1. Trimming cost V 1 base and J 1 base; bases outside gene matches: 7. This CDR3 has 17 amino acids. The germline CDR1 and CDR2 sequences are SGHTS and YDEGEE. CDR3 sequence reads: CASSLRIGQGASYEQYF. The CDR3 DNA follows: TGTGCCAGCAGCTTGCGTATCGGACAGGGGGCTTCCTACGAGCAGTACTTC.

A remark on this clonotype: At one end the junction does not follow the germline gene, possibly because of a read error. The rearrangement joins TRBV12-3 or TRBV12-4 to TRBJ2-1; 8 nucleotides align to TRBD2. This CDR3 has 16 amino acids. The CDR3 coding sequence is TGTGCCAGCACGAGATCTGGTACTAGCGGTTACAATGAGCAGCTCTTC. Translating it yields CASTRSGTSGYNEQLF.

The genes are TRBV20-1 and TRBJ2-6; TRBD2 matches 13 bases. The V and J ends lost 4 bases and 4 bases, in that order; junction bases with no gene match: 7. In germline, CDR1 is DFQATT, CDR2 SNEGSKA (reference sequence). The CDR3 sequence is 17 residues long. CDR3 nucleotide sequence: TGCAGTGCTATCGGACTAGCGGGAGCGCCCGGGGCCAACGTCCTGACTTTC. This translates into CSAIGLAGAPGANVLTF.

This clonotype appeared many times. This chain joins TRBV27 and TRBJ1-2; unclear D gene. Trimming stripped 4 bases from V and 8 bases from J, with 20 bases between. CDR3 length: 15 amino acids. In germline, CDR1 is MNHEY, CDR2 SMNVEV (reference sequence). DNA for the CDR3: TGTGCCAGCAGTTACTACCCGGGGATAACGGAGGGCTACACCTTC. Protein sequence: CASSYYPGITEGYTF.

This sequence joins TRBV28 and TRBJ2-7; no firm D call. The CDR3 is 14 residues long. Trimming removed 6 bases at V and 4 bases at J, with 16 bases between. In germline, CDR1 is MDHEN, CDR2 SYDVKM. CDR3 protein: CASRTASDGYEQYF. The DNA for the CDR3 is TGTGCCAGCAGAACCGCCTCGGACGGATACGAGCAGTACTTC.

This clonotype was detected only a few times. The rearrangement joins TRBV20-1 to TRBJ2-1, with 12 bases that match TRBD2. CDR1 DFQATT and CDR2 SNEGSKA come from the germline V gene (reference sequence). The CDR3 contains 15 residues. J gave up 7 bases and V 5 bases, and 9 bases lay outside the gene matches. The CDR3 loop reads CSAERTSGIRNEQFF. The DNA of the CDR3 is TGCAGTGCTGAACGGACTAGCGGGATCAGAAATGAGCAGTTCTTC.